This T cell receptor (beta chain) was documented in a study of T cell responses to AZD1222 COVID-19 vaccine. The study's findings and limits: Nearly half of unique spike-specific TCRs reportedly avoided B.1.351 and B.1.1.7 mutated regions.

Details on this clone: The antigen is undetermined.

Some clones are missing from TCRdb's copy, which holds only in-frame ones; the method was immunoSEQ multiplex PCR. The sample yields roughly 250,000 clones, 80% to 95% seen once. Germline V lookup: CDR1 ENHRY, CDR2 SYGVKD. V gave up 1 base and J gave up 3 bases, with 15 bases separating them. This CDR3 has 16 residues. Source: peripheral blood, taken on day 0 of AZD1222 vaccination. This rearrangement joins TRBV10-3 to TRBJ1-2, with D perhaps matching TRBD1 (5 bases). This TCR was sampled from an adult in good health. CDR3 nucleotides: TGTGCCATCAGTGAGTGGCTCAATGAGGGGCACTATGGCTACACCTTC. It codes for CAISEWLNEGHYGYTF.